The 13 T cell receptor beta chains in this list originate from one sample, sequenced in a study of cytomegalovirus exposure and HLA in healthy donors. The data were produced by immunoSEQ multiplex PCR, yet TCRdb's version contains in-frame clones alone and is incomplete. The sample includes some 140,000 clones, approximately 84% of them seen just once. What was sequenced was PBMCs. These receptors all come from a woman aged 30 to 39 in good health and CMV-seronegative.

This clone has only a few counts. The chain is built from TRBV7-2 and TRBJ1-2; D is perhaps TRBD1 (6 bases). CDR3 length: 15 residues. Looked up from germline, CDR1 is SGHTA and CDR2 is FQGNSA. V gave up 3 bases and J gave up 4 bases, with 15 bases separating them. The CDR3 coding sequence is TGTGCCAGCAGCTTTCTGACAGGCCCAAGCTATGGCTACACCTTC. It yields the protein CASSFLTGPSYGYTF. The entire variable domain, with the rest obtained from reference TRBV7-2 and TRBJ1-2, is as follows: GAGVSQSPSNKVTEKGKDVELRCDPISGHTALYWYRQSLGQGLEFLIYFQGNSAPDKSGLPSDRFSAERTGGSVSTLTIQRTQQEDSAVYLCASSFLTGPSYGYTFGSGTRLTVV.

The rearrangement uses TRBV30 and TRBJ1-5, with D uncertain. The CDR3 has 13 amino acids. V lost 1 base, J lost 11 bases, and 15 bases lay in between. Germline V gene lookup returns CDR1 GTSNPN and CDR2 SVGIG (reference sequence). The CDR3 reads CAWSGRAGLTQHF. CDR3 nucleotide sequence: TGTGCCTGGAGTGGAAGGGCGGGATTGACCCAGCATTTT. Variable domain in full (rest from reference TRBV30 and TRBJ1-5): SQTIHQWPATLVQPVGSPLSLECTVEGTSNPNLYWYRQAAGRGLQLLFYSVGIGQISSEVPQNLSASRPQDRQFILSSKKLLLSDSGFYLCAWSGRAGLTQHFGDGTRLSIL.

The rearrangement uses TRBV6-6 and TRBJ2-3, with D tentatively TRBD1 (6 bases). Germline-derived CDR1 and CDR2 are MNHNY and SVGAGI (reference sequence). Between the trimmed V and J ends, which lost 2 bases and 5 bases, there was a span of 8 bases. This CDR3 has 13 residues. Written as DNA, the CDR3 is TGTGCCAGCAGTTACCAGGGGTTAGATACGCAGTATTTT. Its protein product is CASSYQGLDTQYF.

The genes are TRBV29-1 and TRBJ2-1; 16 bases match TRBD2. J lost 4 bases, V lost 8 bases, and 11 bases had no gene match. The germline V gene has CDR1 SQVTM and CDR2 ANQGSEA. The CDR3 length is 17 residues. CDR3 region: CSSEGLAGGRTYNEQFF. The CDR3 DNA sequence: TGCAGCTCTGAGGGACTAGCGGGGGGGAGGACGTACAATGAGCAGTTCTTC.

This clone was counted between two and nine times. This chain connects TRBV2 to TRBJ2-5, with unresolved D. Germline V gene sequence: CDR1 SNHLY, CDR2 FYNNEI. Deletions cut 4 bases from V and 3 bases from J, with 3 bases between. The CDR3 has 11 residues. CDR3 sequence: CASSGKETQYF. The CDR3 DNA follows: TGTGCCAGCAGTGGTAAAGAGACCCAGTACTTC.

The chain links TRBV6-5 to TRBJ1-1, with D unclear. Germline V lookup: CDR1 MNHEY, CDR2 SVGAGI. The length of the CDR3 is 14 residues. The germline V and J ends were trimmed by 0 bases and 1 base, with 6 bases remaining between them. The chain's CDR3 is CASSYSPGNTEAFF. DNA for the CDR3: TGTGCCAGCAGTTACTCGCCAGGGAACACTGAAGCTTTCTTT.

This clone was observed a few times. The gene calls are TRBV27 and TRBJ1-2, with D tentatively TRBD1 (5 bases). The CDR3 totals 14 residues. The V end was cut by 8 bases, the J end by 0 bases, with 13 bases between. Looked up from germline, CDR1 is MNHEY and CDR2 is SMNVEV (reference sequence). The CDR3: CASRRDQANYGYTF. DNA for the CDR3: TGTGCCAGCCGGCGGGACCAAGCTAACTATGGCTACACCTTC.

The table lists this clone with a few counts. The chain is built from TRBV5-6 and TRBJ2-7; D is possibly TRBD1 (6 bases). Deletions cut 4 bases from V and 0 bases from J, with 17 bases between. Germline-derived CDR1 and CDR2 are SGHDT and YYEEEE. The CDR3 has 16 residues. CDR3 bases: TGTGCCAGCAGCAGACGGACAGAAAGAAACTCCTACGAGCAGTACTTC. Amino acid sequence: CASSRRTERNSYEQYF. Full variable domain (missing parts from reference TRBV5-6 and TRBJ2-7): DAGVTQSPTHLIKTRGQQVTLRCSPKSGHDTVSWYQQALGQGPQFIFQYYEEEERQRGNFPDRFSGHQFPNYSSELNVNALLLGDSALYLCASSRRTERNSYEQYFGPGTRLTVT.

The chain combines TRBV11-2 with TRBJ1-2; 8 bases agree with TRBD1. Germline V gene data show CDR1 as SGHAT and CDR2 as FQNNGV. Unmatched junction bases numbered 13, after V lost 6 bases and J lost 4 bases. The CDR3 is 16 amino acids. As DNA, the CDR3 is TGTGCCAGCAGTCCCGTTAGACAGGGGTCCGGCTATGGCTACACCTTC. Translated, it gives CASSPVRQGSGYGYTF. Using reference TRBV11-2 and TRBJ1-2 for the parts outside the CDR3, the full variable domain is EAGVAQSPRYKIIEKRQSVAFWCNPISGHATLYWYQQILGQGPKLLIQFQNNGVVDDSQLPKDRFSAERLKGVDSTLKIQPAKLEDSAVYLCASSPVRQGSGYGYTFGSGTRLTVV.

V usage is TRBV2 and J usage is TRBJ2-2; maybe TRBD2 (6 bases). Germline CDR1 SNHLY, CDR2 FYNNEI. The V end lost 8 bases, the J end lost 6 bases, and 16 bases lay between the germline ends. This CDR3 comprises 14 residues. CDR3 region: CASGRGKAAGELFF. The CDR3 DNA is TGTGCCAGCGGTCGGGGGAAGGCCGCCGGGGAGCTGTTTTTT.

This chain connects TRBV28 to TRBJ1-1, with TRBD1 identical over 10 bases. The CDR3 sequence is 16 residues long. J was trimmed by 3 bases and V by 3 bases; bases with no gene match: 7. The germline CDR1 and CDR2 sequences are MDHEN and SYDVKM. The DNA of the CDR3 is TGTGCCAGCAGTTTTTGGACAGGGGGGTTGGACACTGAAGCTTTCTTT. As protein: CASSFWTGGLDTEAFF.

This clone was seen a single time. The J gene is TRBJ2-7, the V gene TRBV2, with 9 bases that match TRBD1. The CDR3 has 14 residues. V lost 8 bases to trimming and J lost 0 bases; unmatched junction nucleotides: 5. In germline, CDR1 is SNHLY, CDR2 FYNNEI. The CDR3 reads CASVRDRVSYEQYF. The CDR3 DNA reads as TGTGCCAGCGTTCGGGACAGGGTCTCCTACGAGCAGTACTTC.

The V call is TRBV5-4, the J call TRBJ1-3; D is unclear. The CDR3 has 15 amino acids. The germline V gene has CDR1 SGHNT and CDR2 YYREEE (reference sequence). V was pared by 4 bases and J by 0 bases, with 11 bases between. The CDR3 region is CASSIDGYSGNTIYF. As DNA, the CDR3 is TGTGCCAGCAGCATTGACGGGTACTCTGGAAACACCATATATTTT.